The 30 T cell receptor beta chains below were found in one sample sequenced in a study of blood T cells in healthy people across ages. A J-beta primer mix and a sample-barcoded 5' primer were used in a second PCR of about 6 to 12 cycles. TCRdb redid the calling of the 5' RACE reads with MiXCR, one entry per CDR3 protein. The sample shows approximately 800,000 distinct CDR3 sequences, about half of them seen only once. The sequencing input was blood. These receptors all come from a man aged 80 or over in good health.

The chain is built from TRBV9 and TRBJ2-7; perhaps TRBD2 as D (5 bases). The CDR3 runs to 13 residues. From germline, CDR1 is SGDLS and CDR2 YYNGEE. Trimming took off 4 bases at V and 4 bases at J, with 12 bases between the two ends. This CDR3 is CASSPHSGYEQYF. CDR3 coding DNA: TGTGCCAGCAGCCCCCATTCGGGGTACGAGCAGTACTTC.

The CDR3 loop is CASSFGPGHIYGYTF. CDR3 DNA sequence: TGTGCCAGCAGTTTTGGTCCGGGACACATCTATGGCTACACCTTC. The V gene is TRBV12-3 or TRBV12-4, the J gene TRBJ1-2; D perhaps matches TRBD1 (6 bases). V lost 3 bases to trimming and J lost 4 bases, with 15 bases between them. The CDR3 totals 15 residues.

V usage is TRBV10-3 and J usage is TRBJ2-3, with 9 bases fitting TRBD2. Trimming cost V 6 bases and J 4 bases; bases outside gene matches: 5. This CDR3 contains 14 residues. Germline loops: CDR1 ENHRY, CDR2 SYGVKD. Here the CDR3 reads CAIRTGTSSDTQYF. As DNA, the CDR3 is TGTGCCATCAGGACCGGGACTAGCTCAGATACGCAGTATTTT.

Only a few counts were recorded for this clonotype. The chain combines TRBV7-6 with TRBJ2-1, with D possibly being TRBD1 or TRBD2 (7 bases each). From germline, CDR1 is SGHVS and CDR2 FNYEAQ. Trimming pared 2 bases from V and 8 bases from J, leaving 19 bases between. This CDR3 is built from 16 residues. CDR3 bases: TGTGCCAGCAGCTTACGAGCTCATCCAGGGGGGGATGAGCAGTTCTTC. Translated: CASSLRAHPGGDEQFF.

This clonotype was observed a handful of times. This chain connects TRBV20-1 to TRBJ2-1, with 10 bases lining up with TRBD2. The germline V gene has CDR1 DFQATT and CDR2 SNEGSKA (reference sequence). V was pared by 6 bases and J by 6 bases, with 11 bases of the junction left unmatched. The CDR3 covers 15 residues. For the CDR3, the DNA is TGCAGTGCGAGCGCTAGCGGGAGTTCCGGCAATGAGCAGTTCTTC. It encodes CSASASGSSGNEQFF.

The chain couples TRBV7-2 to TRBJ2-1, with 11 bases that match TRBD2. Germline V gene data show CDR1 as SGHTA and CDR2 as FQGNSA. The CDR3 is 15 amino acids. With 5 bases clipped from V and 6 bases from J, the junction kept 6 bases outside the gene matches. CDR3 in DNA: TGTGCCAGCAGCCCACTAGCGGGAGCTACCAATGAGCAGTTCTTC. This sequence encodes CASSPLAGATNEQFF. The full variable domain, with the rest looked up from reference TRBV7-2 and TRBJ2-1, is GAGVSQSPSNKVTEKGKDVELRCDPISGHTALYWYRQSLGQGLEFLIYFQGNSAPDKSGLPSDRFSAERTGGSVSTLTIQRTQQEDSAVYLCASSPLAGATNEQFFGPGTRLTVL.

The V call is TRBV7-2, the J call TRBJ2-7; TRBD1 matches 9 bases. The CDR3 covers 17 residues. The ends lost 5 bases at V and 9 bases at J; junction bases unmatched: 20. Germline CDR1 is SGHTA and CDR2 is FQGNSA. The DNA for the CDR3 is TGTGCCAGCAGCCCTGGGATCGGGACAGGGTTATACAATGGGCAGTACTTC. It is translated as CASSPGIGTGLYNGQYF.

The CDR3: CSASVALGTQYF. The DNA for the CDR3 is TGCAGTGCTAGTGTGGCCTTAGGGACCCAGTACTTC. The V and J genes are TRBV20-1 and TRBJ2-5; D ambiguous. Per the germline V gene, CDR1 is DFQATT and CDR2 is SNEGSKA (reference sequence). CDR3 length: 12 residues. The V end lost 3 bases, the J end lost 7 bases, and 12 bases lay between the germline ends.

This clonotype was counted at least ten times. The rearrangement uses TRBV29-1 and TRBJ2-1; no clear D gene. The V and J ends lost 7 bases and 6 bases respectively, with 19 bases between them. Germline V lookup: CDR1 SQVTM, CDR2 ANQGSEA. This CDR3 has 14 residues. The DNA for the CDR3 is TGCAGCGCTCTTCGAACACGGAACTTCAATGAGCAGTTCTTC. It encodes CSALRTRNFNEQFF.

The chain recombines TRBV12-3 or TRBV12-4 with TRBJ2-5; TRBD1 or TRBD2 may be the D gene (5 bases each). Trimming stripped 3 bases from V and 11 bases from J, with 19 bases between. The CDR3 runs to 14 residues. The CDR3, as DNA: TGTGCCAGCAGTTTCATGGGGGTAGGGGATGAGCAGTACTTC. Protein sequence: CASSFMGVGDEQYF.

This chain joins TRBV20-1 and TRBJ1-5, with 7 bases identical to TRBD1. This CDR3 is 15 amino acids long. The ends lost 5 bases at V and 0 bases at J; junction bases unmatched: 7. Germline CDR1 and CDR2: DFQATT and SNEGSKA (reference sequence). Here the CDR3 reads CSARSGTDSNQPQHF. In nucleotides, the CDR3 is TGCAGTGCTCGTTCCGGGACAGATAGCAATCAGCCCCAGCATTTT.

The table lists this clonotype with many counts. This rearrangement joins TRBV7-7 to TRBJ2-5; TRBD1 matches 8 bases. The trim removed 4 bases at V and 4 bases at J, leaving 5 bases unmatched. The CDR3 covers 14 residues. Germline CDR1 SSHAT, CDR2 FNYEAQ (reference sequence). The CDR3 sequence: CASSSTGAGETQYF. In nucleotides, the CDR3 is TGTGCCAGCAGCTCGACAGGGGCGGGAGAGACCCAGTACTTC.

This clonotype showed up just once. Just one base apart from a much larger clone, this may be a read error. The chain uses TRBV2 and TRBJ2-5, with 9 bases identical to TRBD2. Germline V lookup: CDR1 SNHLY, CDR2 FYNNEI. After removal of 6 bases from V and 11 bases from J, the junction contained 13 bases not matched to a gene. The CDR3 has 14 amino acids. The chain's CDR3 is CASRAGTSFHEQYF. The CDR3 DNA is TGTGCCAGCAGGGCCGGGACTAGCTTCCATGAGCAGTACTTC.

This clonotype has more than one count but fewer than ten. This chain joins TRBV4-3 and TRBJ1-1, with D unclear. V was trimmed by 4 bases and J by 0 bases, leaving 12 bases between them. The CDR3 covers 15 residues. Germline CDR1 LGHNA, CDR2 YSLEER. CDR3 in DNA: TGCGCCAGCAGCCCCAGTAGGGTGATGAACACTGAAGCTTTCTTT. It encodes CASSPSRVMNTEAFF.

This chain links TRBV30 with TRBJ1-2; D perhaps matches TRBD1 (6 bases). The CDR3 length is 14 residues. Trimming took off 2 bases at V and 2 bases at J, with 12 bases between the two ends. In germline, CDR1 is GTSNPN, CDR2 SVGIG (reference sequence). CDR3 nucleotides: TGTGCCTGGAGTAGGCGACAGGCGAACTATGGCTACACCTTC. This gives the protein CAWSRRQANYGYTF.

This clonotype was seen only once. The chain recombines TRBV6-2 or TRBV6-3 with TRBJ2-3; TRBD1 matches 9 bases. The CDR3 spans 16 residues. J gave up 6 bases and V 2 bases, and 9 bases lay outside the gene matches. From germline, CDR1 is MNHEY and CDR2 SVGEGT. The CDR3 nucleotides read TGTGCCAGCAGTTACGTTCCCGGGACAGGGTTCGATACGCAGTATTTT. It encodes CASSYVPGTGFDTQYF.

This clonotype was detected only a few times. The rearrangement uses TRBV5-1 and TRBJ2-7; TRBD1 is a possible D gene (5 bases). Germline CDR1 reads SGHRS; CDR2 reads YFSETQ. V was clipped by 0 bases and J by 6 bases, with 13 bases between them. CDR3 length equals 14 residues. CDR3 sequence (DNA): TGCGCCAGCAGCTTGGTGTCTCAGGGAATCGAGCAGTACTTC. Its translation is CASSLVSQGIEQYF.

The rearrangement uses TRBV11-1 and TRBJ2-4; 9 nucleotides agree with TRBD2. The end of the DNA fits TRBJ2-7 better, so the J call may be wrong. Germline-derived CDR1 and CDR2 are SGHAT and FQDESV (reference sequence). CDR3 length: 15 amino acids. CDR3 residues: CASSLSSGEQYEQYF. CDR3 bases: TGTGCCAGCAGCTTATCTAGCGGGGAGCAATACGAGCAGTACTTC.

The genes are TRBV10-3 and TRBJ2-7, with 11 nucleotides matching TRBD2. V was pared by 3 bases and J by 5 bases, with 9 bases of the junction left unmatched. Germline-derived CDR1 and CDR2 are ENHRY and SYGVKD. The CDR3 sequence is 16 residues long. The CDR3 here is CAISDLGTSGGDEQYF. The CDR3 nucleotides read TGTGCCATCAGTGACCTAGGGACTAGCGGCGGGGACGAGCAGTACTTC.

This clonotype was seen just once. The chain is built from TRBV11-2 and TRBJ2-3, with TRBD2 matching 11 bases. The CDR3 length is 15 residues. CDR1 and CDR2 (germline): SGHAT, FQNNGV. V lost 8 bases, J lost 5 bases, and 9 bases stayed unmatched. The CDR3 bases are TGTGCCAGCGGAGGTACTAGCGGGAGTCGAGATACGCAGTATTTT. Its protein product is CASGGTSGSRDTQYF.

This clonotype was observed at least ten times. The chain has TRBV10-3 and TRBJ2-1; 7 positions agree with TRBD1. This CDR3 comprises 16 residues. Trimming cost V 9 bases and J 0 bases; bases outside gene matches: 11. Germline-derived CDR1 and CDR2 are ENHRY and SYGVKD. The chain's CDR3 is CAIKDATGSSYNEQFF. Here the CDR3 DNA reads TGTGCCATAAAGGATGCGACAGGGAGCTCCTACAATGAGCAGTTCTTC.

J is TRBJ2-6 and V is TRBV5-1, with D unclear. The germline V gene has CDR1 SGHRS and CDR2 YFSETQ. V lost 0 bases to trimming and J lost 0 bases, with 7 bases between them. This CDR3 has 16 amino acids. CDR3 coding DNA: TGCGCCAGCAGCTTGGATGTGTCCTCTGGGGCCAACGTCCTGACTTTC. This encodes CASSLDVSSGANVLTF.

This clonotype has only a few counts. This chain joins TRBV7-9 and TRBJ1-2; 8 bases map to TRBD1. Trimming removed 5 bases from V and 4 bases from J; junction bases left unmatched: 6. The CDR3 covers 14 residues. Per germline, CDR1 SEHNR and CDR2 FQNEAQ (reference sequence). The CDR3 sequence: CASSAGQGSYGYTF. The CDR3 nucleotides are TGTGCCAGCAGCGCTGGACAGGGAAGCTATGGCTACACCTTC. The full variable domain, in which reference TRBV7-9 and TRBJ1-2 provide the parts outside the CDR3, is DTGVSQNPRHKITKRGQNVTFRCDPISEHNRLYWYRQTLGQGPEFLTYFQNEAQLEKSRLLSDRFSAERPKGSFSTLEIQRTEQGDSAMYLCASSAGQGSYGYTFGSGTRLTVV.

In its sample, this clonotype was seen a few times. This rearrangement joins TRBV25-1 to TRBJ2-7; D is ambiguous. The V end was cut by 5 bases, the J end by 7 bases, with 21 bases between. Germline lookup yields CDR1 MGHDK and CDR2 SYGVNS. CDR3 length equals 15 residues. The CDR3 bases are TGTGCCAGCAGTCTGGACCGCAGCTCCTACAATGAGCAGTACTTC. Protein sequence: CASSLDRSSYNEQYF.

The CDR3 here is CSARPPGTETQYF. The CDR3 bases are TGCAGTGCTCGACCCCCAGGAACTGAGACCCAGTACTTC. The V and J genes are TRBV20-1 and TRBJ2-7; D gene unclear. Matching the DNA end better, TRBJ2-5 makes the J call doubtful. The CDR3 is made up of 13 amino acids. Germline V gene data show CDR1 as DFQATT and CDR2 as SNEGSKA (reference sequence).

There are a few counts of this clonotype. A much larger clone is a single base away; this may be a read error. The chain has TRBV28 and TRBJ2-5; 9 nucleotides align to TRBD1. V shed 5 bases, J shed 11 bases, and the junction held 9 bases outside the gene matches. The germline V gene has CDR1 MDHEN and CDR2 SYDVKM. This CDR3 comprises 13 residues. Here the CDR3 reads CASSTGGYNEQYF. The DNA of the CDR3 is TGTGCCAGCAGTACAGGGGGCTACAATGAGCAGTACTTC.

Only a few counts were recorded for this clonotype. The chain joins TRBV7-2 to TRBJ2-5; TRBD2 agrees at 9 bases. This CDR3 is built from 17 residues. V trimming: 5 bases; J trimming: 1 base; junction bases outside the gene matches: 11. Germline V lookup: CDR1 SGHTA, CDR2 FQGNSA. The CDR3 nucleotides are TGTGCCAGCAGCAAAGCCCCAGCGGGAGGCACCCAAGAGACCCAGTACTTC. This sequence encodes CASSKAPAGGTQETQYF.

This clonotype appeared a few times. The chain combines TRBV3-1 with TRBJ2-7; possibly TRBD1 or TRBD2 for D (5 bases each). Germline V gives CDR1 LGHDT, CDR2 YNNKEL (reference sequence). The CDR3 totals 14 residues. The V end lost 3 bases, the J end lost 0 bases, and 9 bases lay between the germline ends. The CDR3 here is CASSQGVNSYEQYF. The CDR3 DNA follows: TGTGCCAGCAGCCAGGGGGTGAACTCCTACGAGCAGTACTTC.

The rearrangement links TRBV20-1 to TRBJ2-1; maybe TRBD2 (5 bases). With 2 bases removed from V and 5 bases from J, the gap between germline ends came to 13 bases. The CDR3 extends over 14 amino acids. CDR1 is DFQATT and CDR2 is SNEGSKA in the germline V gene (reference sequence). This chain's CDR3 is CSARRLAADNEQFF. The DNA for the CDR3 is TGCAGTGCTAGAAGGCTAGCAGCCGACAATGAGCAGTTCTTC.

The CDR3 here is CASSPGTGSGFEQYF. The CDR3 bases are TGTGCCAGCAGTCCCGGGACAGGGAGTGGGTTCGAGCAGTACTTC. This chain uses TRBV27 with TRBJ2-7; 9 bases align to TRBD1. J lost 6 bases, V lost 5 bases, and 11 bases had no gene match. The CDR3 runs to 15 residues. Germline V lookup: CDR1 MNHEY, CDR2 SMNVEV (reference sequence).